One T cell receptor (beta chain) is described in this entry. Using immunoSEQ multiplex PCR, the repertoire was profiled, and TCRdb retains in-frame clones only, with some absent. The repertoire holds 2 million to 2.5 million clones, with over 85% as singletons. Germline CDR1 is MNHEY and CDR2 is SMNVEV (reference sequence). The CDR3 has 15 residues. Trimming stripped 7 bases from V and 1 base from J, with 13 bases between. This specimen belongs to a study of shared clonotypes between healthy human individuals. The J gene is TRBJ2-2, the V gene TRBV27, with a possible D match to TRBD2 (6 bases). The sample consisted of naive CD4+ T cells from PBMCs. Subset described: CD45RA+ positively selected. The sequence derives from a man aged 18 to 29 in good health. Some clones in this sample may be carry-over from other donors' samples. CDR3 protein: CASTRGNRNTGELFF. The CDR3 DNA sequence: TGTGCCAGCACCCGGGGGAACAGGAACACCGGGGAGCTGTTTTTT.